The rows below give T cell receptor beta chains drawn from one sample of a study of OX40 agonist ivuxolimab in advanced cancers. TCRdb keeps only in-frame clones here, not all; method: immunoSEQ multiplex PCR. There are roughly 55,000 clones in the sample; approximately 80% occur only once, and 4% to 5% lies in the top ten. The input for sequencing was CD4+ or CD8+ T cells sorted from blood, taken in a trial of the OX40 agonist ivuxolimab. Receptors originate from an adult with an advanced solid tumor such as melanoma, head and neck, liver or kidney cancer. CDR3s include the opening cysteine and the closing phenylalanine or tryptophan. Clone size is given for some rows only: seen once, a few or many times, or a class if the clone is expanded.

clone size	V gene	J gene	CDR3 protein
.	TRBV18	TRBJ2-1	CASSPASYNEQFF
few	TRBV6-5	TRBJ1-5	CASSYLGVGNQPQHF
.	TRBV6-6	TRBJ2-2	CASSYSRRENTGELFF
.	TRBV11-2	TRBJ2-1	CASSLIASSYNEQFF
.	TRBV30	TRBJ1-1	CAWMDGGVNTEAFF
once	TRBV7-9	TRBJ2-5	CASSLKVGAGQAQETQYF
.	TRBV5-4	TRBJ1-4	CASSLDTRNEKLFF
.	TRBV2	TRBJ1-5	CASTGGDYSNQPQHF
.	TRBV19	TRBJ2-3	CASSMRAGWTDTQYF
.	TRBV19	TRBJ1-2	CASSDGNRGNGGYTF
.	TRBV6-5	TRBJ1-2	CASRKAGHYGYTF
.	TRBV11-2	TRBJ1-1	CASSFRQANTEAFF
once	TRBV28	TRBJ2-7	CASRSSRGGYSYEQYF
.	TRBV7-3	TRBJ2-5	CASSLDAGGGETQYF
.	TRBV9	TRBJ2-7	CASSARQGADEQYF
few	TRBV7-2	TRBJ2-3	CASSLVSKLDTQYF
.	TRBV28	TRBJ1-4	CASNRGAVNEKLFF